This TCR beta chain came from a study of CD8+ T cells in alopecia areata. Looking at the study overall: Treated patients were given oral tofacitinib, which was dosed at 5 to 10 mg twice daily. Tofacitinib dosing lasted 6 to 18 months, which was then followed by 6 months off drug. Findings and caveats of the study: Clonality was higher in lesional than normal scalp, especially in alopecia totalis/universalis.

In the case of this clone: Its target is unknown.

Patients with alopecia areata provided lesional scalp punch biopsies as well as peripheral blood. V was cut by 2 bases and J by 5 bases, with 9 bases left in between. CDR1 is SEHNR, CDR2 FQNEAQ, per germline (reference sequence). The CDR3 consists of 13 residues. The sequencing template was cDNA reverse transcribed from extracted RNA. Repertoires were generated with immunoSEQ multiplex PCR, while TCRdb's copy carries only in-frame clones and drops some. The sample has more than 95,000 clones, roughly two fifths seen once. The origin of this receptor is a human donor with alopecia areata. The sequencing input was CD4+ T cells sorted from blood. The gene calls are TRBV7-9 and TRBJ2-5; no clear D gene. The CDR3 spells CASSLTLGETQYF. The CDR3 nucleotides read TGTGCCAGCAGCTTAACTCTAGGGGAGACCCAGTACTTC. Based on the CDR3 plus reference TRBV7-9 and TRBJ2-5, the full variable domain is DTGVSQNPRHKITKRGQNVTFRCDPISEHNRLYWYRQTLGQGPEFLTYFQNEAQLEKSRLLSDRFSAERPKGSFSTLEIQRTEQGDSAMYLCASSLTLGETQYFGPGTRLLVL.